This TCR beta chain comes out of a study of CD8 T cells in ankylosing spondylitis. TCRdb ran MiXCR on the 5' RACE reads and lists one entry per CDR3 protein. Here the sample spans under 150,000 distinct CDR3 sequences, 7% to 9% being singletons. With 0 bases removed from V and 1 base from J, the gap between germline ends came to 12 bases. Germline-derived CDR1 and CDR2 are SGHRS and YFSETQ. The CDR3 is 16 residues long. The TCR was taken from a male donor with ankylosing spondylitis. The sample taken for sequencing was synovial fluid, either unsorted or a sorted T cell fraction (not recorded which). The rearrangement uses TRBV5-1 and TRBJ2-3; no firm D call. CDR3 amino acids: CASSLVGRTGTDTQYF. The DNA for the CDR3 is TGCGCCAGCAGCTTGGTCGGCAGGACGGGCACAGATACGCAGTATTTT.